The text below deals with one T cell receptor (beta chain). Its target is unknown. The source of the sample is a study of shared clonotypes between healthy human individuals. General observations from the study: Measured sharing among donors was expected to vary with sequencing depth.

The CDR3 loop spans 14 amino acids. Germline loops: CDR1 LNHDA, CDR2 SQIVND (reference sequence). Deletions cut 0 bases from V and 9 bases from J, with 12 bases between. Data came from immunoSEQ multiplex PCR; TCRdb stores just in-frame clones and leaves some out. The sample gives over 850,000 clones, around 78% of which show up once; under 0.8% is in the top ten. The chain employs TRBV19 and TRBJ2-1; D gene uncertain. The sample taken for sequencing was memory CD4+ T cells from PBMCs. The subset was: CD45RA-negative fraction. The receptor was derived from a man aged 18 to 35 in good health. Some clones in this sample may be carry-over from other donors' samples. The CDR3 sequence is CASSIDNSKAEQFF. CDR3 DNA: TGTGCCAGTAGTATAGACAATAGCAAGGCTGAGCAGTTCTTC.